This TCR beta chain came from a study of blood T cell repertoires in COVID-19. Across the study: Collection of acute and convalescent COVID-19 samples took place in the United States, Italy and Spain.

Measured with immunoSEQ multiplex PCR; TCRdb has only the in-frame clones, and not every one. This sample carries a few hundred thousand clones, approximately 90% of them seen once, and the ten largest clones take about 1.2%. The receptor's source is a man younger than 40 who had recovered from COVID-19. Material for sequencing was PBMCs or T cells enriched from blood (not recorded which).

The DNA of the CDR3 is TGTGCCAGCAGTTTTTATGGGGGGGGAACCTCTGGGGCCAACGTCCTGACTTTC. This translates into CASSFYGGGTSGANVLTF. V is TRBV6-2 or TRBV6-3 and J is TRBJ2-6; TRBD2 aligns across 7 bases. This CDR3 has 18 residues. CDR1 is MNHEY and CDR2 is SVGEGT in the germline V gene. J was trimmed by 0 bases and V by 4 bases; bases with no gene match: 9.